Below, one TCR beta chain is given with its context. V was clipped by 3 bases and J by 3 bases; unmatched bases: 10. The CDR3 runs to 16 residues. Germline values: CDR1 MNHEY, CDR2 SVGAGI. It was with 60 Vbeta and 13 Jbeta primers that the PCR ran. Generated by immunoSEQ multiplex PCR, the TCRdb table keeps only in-frame clones and is missing some. The data show 45,000 to 60,000 clones, and the top ten clones hold about 2.5%. This entry is derived from a study of cytomegalovirus exposure and HLA in healthy donors. Sequencing was performed on PBMCs. This clonotype originated in a female donor in good health and CMV-seronegative. The genes are TRBV6-5 and TRBJ2-7; 8 nucleotides align to TRBD1. DNA of the CDR3: TGTGCCAGCAGTTATACTTCAGGACAGGGTAACTACGAGCAGTACTTC. Its protein product is CASSYTSGQGNYEQYF.